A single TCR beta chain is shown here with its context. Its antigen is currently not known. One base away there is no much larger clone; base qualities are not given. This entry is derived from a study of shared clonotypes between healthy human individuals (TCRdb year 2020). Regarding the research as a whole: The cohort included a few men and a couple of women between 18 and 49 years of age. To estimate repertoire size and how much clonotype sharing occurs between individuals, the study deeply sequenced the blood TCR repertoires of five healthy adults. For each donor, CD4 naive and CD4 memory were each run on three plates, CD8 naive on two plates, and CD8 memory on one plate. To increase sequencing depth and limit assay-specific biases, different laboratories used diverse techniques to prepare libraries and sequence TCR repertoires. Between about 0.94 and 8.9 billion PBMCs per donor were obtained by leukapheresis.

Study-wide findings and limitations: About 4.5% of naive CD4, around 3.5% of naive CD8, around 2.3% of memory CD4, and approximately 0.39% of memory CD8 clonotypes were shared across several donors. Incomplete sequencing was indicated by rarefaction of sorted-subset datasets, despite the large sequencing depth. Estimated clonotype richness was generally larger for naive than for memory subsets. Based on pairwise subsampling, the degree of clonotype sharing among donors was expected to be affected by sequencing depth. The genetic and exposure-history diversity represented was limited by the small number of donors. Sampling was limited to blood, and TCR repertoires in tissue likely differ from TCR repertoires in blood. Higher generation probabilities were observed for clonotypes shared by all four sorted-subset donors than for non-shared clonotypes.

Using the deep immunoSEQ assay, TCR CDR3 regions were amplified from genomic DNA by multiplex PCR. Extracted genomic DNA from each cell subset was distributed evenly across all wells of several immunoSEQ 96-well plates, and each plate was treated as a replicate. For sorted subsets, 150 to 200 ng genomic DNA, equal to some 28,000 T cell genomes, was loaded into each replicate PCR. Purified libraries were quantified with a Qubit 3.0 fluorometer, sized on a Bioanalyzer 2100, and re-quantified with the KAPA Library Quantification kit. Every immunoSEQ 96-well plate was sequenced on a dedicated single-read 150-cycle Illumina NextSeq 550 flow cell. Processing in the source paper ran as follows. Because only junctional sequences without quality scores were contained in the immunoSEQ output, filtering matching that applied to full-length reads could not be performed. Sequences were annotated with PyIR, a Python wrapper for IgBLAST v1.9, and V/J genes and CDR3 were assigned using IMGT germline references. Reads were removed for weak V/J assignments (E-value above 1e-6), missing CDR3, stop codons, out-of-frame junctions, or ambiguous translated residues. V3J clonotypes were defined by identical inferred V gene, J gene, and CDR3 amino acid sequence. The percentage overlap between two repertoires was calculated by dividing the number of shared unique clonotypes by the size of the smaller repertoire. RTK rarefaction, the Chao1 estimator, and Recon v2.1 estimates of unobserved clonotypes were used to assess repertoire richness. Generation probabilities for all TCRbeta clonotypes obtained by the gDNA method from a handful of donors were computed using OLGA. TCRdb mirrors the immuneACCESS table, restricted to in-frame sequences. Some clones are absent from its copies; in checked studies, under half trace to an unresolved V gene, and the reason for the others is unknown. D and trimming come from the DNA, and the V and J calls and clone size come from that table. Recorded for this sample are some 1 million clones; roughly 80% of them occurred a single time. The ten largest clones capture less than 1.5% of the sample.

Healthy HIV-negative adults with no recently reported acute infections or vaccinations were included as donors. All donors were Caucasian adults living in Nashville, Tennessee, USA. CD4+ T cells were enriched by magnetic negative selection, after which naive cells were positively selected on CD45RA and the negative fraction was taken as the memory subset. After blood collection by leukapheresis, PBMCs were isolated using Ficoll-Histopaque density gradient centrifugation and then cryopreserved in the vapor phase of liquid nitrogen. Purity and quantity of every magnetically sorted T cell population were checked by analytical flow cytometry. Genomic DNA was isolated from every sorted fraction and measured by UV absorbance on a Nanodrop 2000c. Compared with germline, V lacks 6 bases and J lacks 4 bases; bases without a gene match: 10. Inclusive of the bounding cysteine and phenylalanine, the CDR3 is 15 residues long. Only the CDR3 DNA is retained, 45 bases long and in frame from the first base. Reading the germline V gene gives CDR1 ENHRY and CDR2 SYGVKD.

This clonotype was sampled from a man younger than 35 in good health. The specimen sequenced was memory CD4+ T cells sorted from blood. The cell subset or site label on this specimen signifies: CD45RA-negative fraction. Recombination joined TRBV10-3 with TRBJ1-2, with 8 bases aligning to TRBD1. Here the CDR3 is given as CAISSPGQESYGYTF. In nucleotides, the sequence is TGTGCCATCAGCTCGCCGGGACAGGAATCCTATGGCTACACCTTC.